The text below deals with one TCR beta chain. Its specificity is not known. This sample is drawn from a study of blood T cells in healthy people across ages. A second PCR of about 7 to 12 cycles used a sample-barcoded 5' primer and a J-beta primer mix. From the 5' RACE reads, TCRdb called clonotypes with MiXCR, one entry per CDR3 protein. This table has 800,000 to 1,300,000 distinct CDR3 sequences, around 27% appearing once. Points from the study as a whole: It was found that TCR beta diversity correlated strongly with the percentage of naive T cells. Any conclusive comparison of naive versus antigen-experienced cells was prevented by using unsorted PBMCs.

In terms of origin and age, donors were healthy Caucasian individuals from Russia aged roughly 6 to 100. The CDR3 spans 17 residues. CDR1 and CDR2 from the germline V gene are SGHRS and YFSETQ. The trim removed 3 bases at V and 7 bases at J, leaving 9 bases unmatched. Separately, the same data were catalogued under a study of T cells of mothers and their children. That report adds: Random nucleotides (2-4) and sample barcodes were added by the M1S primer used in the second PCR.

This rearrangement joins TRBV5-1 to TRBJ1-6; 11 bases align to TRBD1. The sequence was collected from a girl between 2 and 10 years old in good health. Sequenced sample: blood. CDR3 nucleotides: TGCGCCAGCAGCTCCTCGACCGGGACAGGGGGGAATTCACCCCTCCACTTT. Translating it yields CASSSSTGTGGNSPLHF.